The 4 T cell receptor beta chains in this list originate from one sample, sequenced in a study of T cell repertoires in cytomegalovirus infection. TCRdb re-analysed the reads in MiXCR, keeping a single row per CDR3 protein. The table has approximately 700,000 distinct CDR3 sequences, 35% seen once. The sequenced sample consisted of PBMCs. The receptors shown here come from a human donor in good health (CMV status not recorded). Some clones in this sample may be carry-over from other donors' samples.

This clonotype has a count of ten or more. The genes are TRBV7-2 and TRBJ1-4; maybe TRBD1 (6 bases). CDR1 and CDR2 (germline): SGHTA, FQGNSA. The CDR3 runs 14 residues. The V end lost 5 bases, the J end lost 2 bases, and 9 bases lay between the germline ends. The CDR3 DNA reads TGTGCCAGCAGCCATGACAGGACTAATGAAAAACTGTTTTTT. Its protein is CASSHDRTNEKLFF.

This clonotype appeared a few times. This sequence joins TRBV2 and TRBJ1-5; D perhaps matches TRBD1 (6 bases). The germline V and J ends were trimmed by 8 bases and 11 bases, with 13 bases remaining between them. The CDR3 contains 11 residues. Per germline, CDR1 SNHLY and CDR2 FYNNEI. CDR3 nucleotide sequence: TGTGCCAGCGGATACAGGGCGGCCCAGCATTTT. Translated: CASGYRAAQHF.

This clonotype was observed once. The genes are TRBV5-6 and TRBJ2-7; 7 bases match TRBD1. After removal of 4 bases from V and 0 bases from J, the junction contained 7 bases not matched to a gene. Germline V gene data show CDR1 as SGHDT and CDR2 as YYEEEE. This CDR3 comprises 15 residues. The CDR3 DNA sequence: TGTGCCAGCAGCCCCCTCGGGACAGCCTCCTACGAGCAGTACTTC. Its protein is CASSPLGTASYEQYF.

This clonotype was picked up a small number of times. The CDR3 DNA reads TGTGCCAGCCATATACAGGGGAAAGCTAACTATGGCTACACCTTC. It is translated as CASHIQGKANYGYTF. The chain couples TRBV28 to TRBJ1-2, with 7 bases fitting TRBD1. Unmatched junction bases numbered 9, after V lost 8 bases and J lost 0 bases. The CDR3 is 15 residues long. CDR1 is MDHEN, CDR2 SYDVKM, per germline.